The 22 T cell receptor beta chains in this list originate from one sample, sequenced in a study of shared clonotypes between healthy human individuals. Generated by immunoSEQ multiplex PCR, the TCRdb table keeps only in-frame clones and is missing some. The sample has 550,000 to 600,000 clones; about 80% are singletons. The sequenced sample consisted of PBMCs. The receptors come from a woman between 40 and 55 years old in good health. Some clones in this sample may be carry-over from other donors' samples.

This clone has only one observation. Here the CDR3 DNA reads TGTGCCAGCAGCTTGGGCAGGGACAACTATGGCTACACCTTC. It yields the protein CASSLGRDNYGYTF. The V call is TRBV5-4, the J call TRBJ1-2; possible D gene TRBD1, 5 bases. Germline CDR1 reads SGHNT; CDR2 reads YYREEE (reference sequence). Trimming removed 0 bases from V and 2 bases from J, with 8 bases in between. The CDR3 sequence is 14 residues long.

The V gene is TRBV29-1, the J gene TRBJ2-7; D might be TRBD2 (6 bases). This CDR3 comprises 13 residues. Germline lookup yields CDR1 SQVTM and CDR2 ANQGSEA. V lost 4 bases and J 3 bases, leaving 13 bases between the germline ends. The CDR3 here is CSVGAGSRYEQYF. CDR3 DNA sequence: TGCAGCGTTGGGGCGGGGTCCCGCTACGAGCAGTACTTC.

This clone was recorded a few times. The chain combines TRBV27 with TRBJ1-1; unclear D gene. Per germline, CDR1 MNHEY and CDR2 SMNVEV (reference sequence). The CDR3 covers 13 residues. V gave up 3 bases and J gave up 5 bases, with 10 bases separating them. The CDR3 reads CASSFYARTEAFF. The CDR3 nucleotides are TGTGCCAGCAGTTTCTACGCGAGGACTGAAGCTTTCTTT.

This chain uses TRBV30 with TRBJ2-3; the D gene is possibly TRBD2 (5 bases). The V and J ends lost 3 bases and 7 bases respectively, with 17 bases between them. Germline V gene lookup returns CDR1 GTSNPN and CDR2 SVGIG (reference sequence). The CDR3 contains 14 residues. The CDR3 protein is CAWSLLGGSYTQYF. The CDR3 region has the DNA TGTGCCTGGAGCCTGCTAGGAGGTAGCTATACGCAGTATTTT.

The V and J genes are TRBV6-5 and TRBJ2-7; unclear D gene. Germline-derived CDR1 and CDR2 are MNHEY and SVGAGI. V was pared by 5 bases and J by 6 bases, with 11 bases between. The CDR3 is made up of 12 amino acids. CDR3 sequence reads: CASSQGRSEQYF. The CDR3 region has the DNA TGTGCCAGCAGTCAAGGACGATCCGAGCAGTACTTC.

This clone appeared a single time. The rearrangement links TRBV7-9 to TRBJ2-3; 8 bases fit TRBD2. V shed 1 base and J 1 base; nucleotides not matched to a gene: 4. The CDR3 loop spans 16 amino acids. Germline values: CDR1 SEHNR, CDR2 FQNEAQ (reference sequence). The CDR3 nucleotides are TGTGCCAGCAGCTTAGACTCGGGACTAGGCACAGATACGCAGTATTTT. Protein product: CASSLDSGLGTDTQYF.

The chain couples TRBV6-5 to TRBJ2-7, with TRBD1 matching 8 bases. CDR1 and CDR2 (germline): MNHEY, SVGAGI. V lost 5 bases and J lost 2; bases outside the gene matches: 8. There are 15 residues in the CDR3. CDR3 sequence: CASSPTDRGTYEQYF. CDR3 sequence (DNA): TGTGCCAGCAGTCCCACAGACAGGGGTACCTACGAGCAGTACTTC.

The CDR3 sequence is CASSPQPGTGELFF. The CDR3 region has the DNA TGTGCCAGCAGCCCCCAGCCGGGTACCGGGGAGCTGTTTTTT. The rearrangement links TRBV6-4 to TRBJ2-2; D gene ambiguous. Per the germline V gene, CDR1 is MRHNA and CDR2 is SNTAGT. V lost 6 bases and J 5 bases, leaving 13 bases between the germline ends. The CDR3 totals 14 residues.

This clone appeared once. This chain links TRBV30 with TRBJ1-3; D call uncertain. This CDR3 contains 12 residues. Trimming removed 4 bases at V and 0 bases at J, with 4 bases between. Germline V lookup: CDR1 GTSNPN, CDR2 SVGIG (reference sequence). This chain's CDR3 is CAWTSSGNTIYF. In DNA form, the CDR3 reads TGTGCCTGGACCAGCTCTGGAAACACCATATATTTT.

The rearrangement uses TRBV19 and TRBJ1-3; D uncertain. With 9 bases removed from V and 4 bases from J, the gap between germline ends came to 16 bases. CDR1 LNHDA and CDR2 SQIVND come from the germline V gene (reference sequence). The CDR3 is 14 amino acids. This CDR3 is CASRKLTEGNTIYF. As DNA, the CDR3 is TGTGCCAGCAGAAAGCTCACAGAGGGAAACACCATATATTTT. The full variable domain, rest sourced from reference TRBV19 and TRBJ1-3, is DGGITQSPKYLFRKEGQNVTLSCEQNLNHDAMYWYRQDPGQGLRLIYYSQIVNDFQKGDIAEGYSVSREKKESFPLTVTSAQKNPTAFYLCASRKLTEGNTIYFGEGSWLTVV.

The V and J genes are TRBV5-1 and TRBJ2-7, with 12 bases aligning to TRBD1. Germline assignment: CDR1 SGHRS and CDR2 YFSETQ. V was clipped by 5 bases and J by 4 bases; unmatched bases: 19. CDR3 length: 19 amino acids. CDR3 loop: CASSLGPSGTGGLEYEQYF. DNA for the CDR3: TGCGCCAGCAGTCTTGGGCCGTCCGGGACAGGGGGCTTGGAGTACGAGCAGTACTTC. The whole variable domain, remainder taken from reference TRBV5-1 and TRBJ2-7, is KAGVTQTPRYLIKTRGQQVTLSCSPISGHRSVSWYQQTPGQGLQFLFEYFSETQRNKGNFPGRFSGRQFSNSRSEMNVSTLELGDSALYLCASSLGPSGTGGLEYEQYFGPGTRLTVT.

This chain links TRBV19 with TRBJ2-1; 7 bases are a match to TRBD2. CDR3 length: 15 amino acids. The ends lost 4 bases at V and 2 bases at J; junction bases unmatched: 5. Germline V gives CDR1 LNHDA, CDR2 SQIVND (reference sequence). CDR3 sequence (DNA): TGTGCCAGTAGTAGTCACGGACTAGCCTACAATGAGCAGTTCTTC. Amino acids: CASSSHGLAYNEQFF. The complete variable domain, with remaining parts taken from reference TRBV19 and TRBJ2-1, reads DGGITQSPKYLFRKEGQNVTLSCEQNLNHDAMYWYRQDPGQGLRLIYYSQIVNDFQKGDIAEGYSVSREKKESFPLTVTSAQKNPTAFYLCASSSHGLAYNEQFFGPGTRLTVL.

This sequence joins TRBV7-9 and TRBJ1-1; D call uncertain. Germline values: CDR1 SEHNR, CDR2 FQNEAQ (reference sequence). Trimming stripped 7 bases from V and 1 base from J, with 13 bases between. The CDR3 is 14 residues long. The CDR3 reads CASIRAGANTEAFF. The CDR3 DNA reads TGTGCCAGCATAAGAGCGGGAGCGAACACTGAAGCTTTCTTT.

The chain is built from TRBV19 and TRBJ2-3; no clear D gene. This CDR3 comprises 12 residues. Trimming stripped 1 base from V and 1 base from J, with 0 bases between. Germline V gives CDR1 LNHDA, CDR2 SQIVND (reference sequence). Written as DNA, the CDR3 is TGTGCCAGTAGTATAGGCACAGATACGCAGTATTTT. Translation gives CASSIGTDTQYF.

The chain employs TRBV7-2 and TRBJ2-5; tentatively, D is TRBD1 (6 bases). Trimming took 5 bases from V and 6 from J, leaving 13 bases between them. Germline loops: CDR1 SGHTA, CDR2 FQGNSA. CDR3 length: 13 amino acids. The CDR3 DNA is TGTGCCAGCAGCCCCAACAGGGAGCAGACCCAGTACTTC. Protein sequence: CASSPNREQTQYF.

In its sample, this clone was seen a few times. The genes are TRBV10-2 and TRBJ2-1; unclear D gene. This CDR3 comprises 13 residues. Trimming took off 6 bases at V and 8 bases at J, with 14 bases between the two ends. Germline loops: CDR1 WSHSY, CDR2 SAAADI. CDR3: CASRGDLNYEQFF. The CDR3 DNA is TGCGCCAGCAGGGGCGATTTGAACTATGAGCAGTTCTTC.

This clone was seen only once. V and J are TRBV27 and TRBJ2-7; D gene unclear. Trimming pared 4 bases from V and 10 bases from J, leaving 11 bases between. The CDR3 has 11 residues. Per germline, CDR1 MNHEY and CDR2 SMNVEV (reference sequence). The CDR3 DNA reads as TGTGCCAGCAGTTCCCGGACGATACAGTACTTC. This gives the protein CASSSRTIQYF.

This clone occurred once. V usage is TRBV5-8 and J usage is TRBJ1-2; TRBD1 is a possible D gene (5 bases). V was pared by 5 bases and J by 6 bases, with 14 bases between. Germline values: CDR1 SGHTS, CDR2 YDEGEE. CDR3 size: 13 residues. The CDR3 nucleotides read TGTGCCAGCAGTCCCTGGACACCAGATGGCTACACCTTC. Protein product: CASSPWTPDGYTF.

This clone was recorded at least ten times. The same CDR3 is also encoded by other DNA sequences in this sample. This chain links TRBV28 with TRBJ2-1; perhaps TRBD2 as D (5 bases). The ends were cut back, 3 bases at V and 6 bases at J, with 9 bases in the middle. The CDR3 extends over 13 amino acids. Germline CDR1 reads MDHEN; CDR2 reads SYDVKM. CDR3 sequence: CASSLASRNEQFF. For the CDR3, the DNA is TGTGCCAGCAGTTTGGCTAGCCGCAATGAGCAGTTCTTC.

V and J are TRBV7-8 and TRBJ1-1, with D perhaps matching TRBD1 (6 bases). Germline CDR1 is SGHVS and CDR2 is FQNEAQ. The V end was cut by 3 bases, the J end by 1 base, with 9 bases between. This CDR3 comprises 14 residues. The CDR3 loop reads CASSLVTGNTEAFF. CDR3 in DNA: TGTGCCAGCAGCTTGGTGACAGGGAACACTGAAGCTTTCTTT.

This clone was found a few times. The chain is built from TRBV4-1 and TRBJ1-2; D is perhaps TRBD1 (6 bases). The germline V gene encodes CDR1 MGHRA and CDR2 YSYEKL. The CDR3 is 15 residues long. Trimming shortened V by 0 bases and J by 7 bases, and 15 bases separated the two germline ends. This CDR3 reads CASSQDESGVGGYTF. CDR3 sequence (DNA): TGCGCCAGCAGCCAAGATGAGTCAGGGGTGGGTGGCTACACCTTC.

A remark on this clone: This sample includes further DNA sequences coding for the same CDR3. The rearrangement links TRBV25-1 to TRBJ2-7; D gene uncertain. Trimming stripped 2 bases from V and 3 bases from J, with 2 bases between. Germline V lookup: CDR1 MGHDK, CDR2 SYGVNS. The CDR3 spans 11 residues. Here the CDR3 reads CASSEGYEQYF. The CDR3 bases are TGTGCCAGCAGTGAAGGCTACGAGCAGTACTTC.